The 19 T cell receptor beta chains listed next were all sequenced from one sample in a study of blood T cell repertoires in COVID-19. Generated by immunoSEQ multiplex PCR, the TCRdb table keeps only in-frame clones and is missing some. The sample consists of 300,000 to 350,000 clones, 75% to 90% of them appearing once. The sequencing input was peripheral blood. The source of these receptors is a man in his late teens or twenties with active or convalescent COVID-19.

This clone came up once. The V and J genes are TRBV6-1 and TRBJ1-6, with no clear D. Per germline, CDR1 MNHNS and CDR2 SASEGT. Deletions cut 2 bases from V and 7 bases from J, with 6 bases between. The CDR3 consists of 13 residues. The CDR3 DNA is TGTGCCAGCAGTGAATACGGGAATTCACCCCTCCACTTT. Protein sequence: CASSEYGNSPLHF.

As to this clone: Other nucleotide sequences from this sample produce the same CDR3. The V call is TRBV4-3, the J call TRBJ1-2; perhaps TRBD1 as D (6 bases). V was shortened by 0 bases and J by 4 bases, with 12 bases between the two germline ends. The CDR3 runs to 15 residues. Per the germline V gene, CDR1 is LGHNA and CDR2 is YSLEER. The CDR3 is CASSQDRGGGYGYTF. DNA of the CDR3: TGCGCCAGCAGCCAAGATCGGGGGGGCGGCTATGGCTACACCTTC.

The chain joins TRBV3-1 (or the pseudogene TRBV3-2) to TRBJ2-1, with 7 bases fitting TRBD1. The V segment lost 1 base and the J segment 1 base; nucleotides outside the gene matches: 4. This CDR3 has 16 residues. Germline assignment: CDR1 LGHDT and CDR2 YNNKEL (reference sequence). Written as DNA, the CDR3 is TGTGCCAGCAGCCAAGTTGGACAGGTGTCCTACAATGAGCAGTTCTTC. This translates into CASSQVGQVSYNEQFF.

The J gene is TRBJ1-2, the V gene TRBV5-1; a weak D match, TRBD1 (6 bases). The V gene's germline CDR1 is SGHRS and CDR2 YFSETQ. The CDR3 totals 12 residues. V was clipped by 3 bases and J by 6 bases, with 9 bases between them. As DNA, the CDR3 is TGCGCCAGCAGCTCGACAGGCCATGGCTACACCTTC. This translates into CASSSTGHGYTF.

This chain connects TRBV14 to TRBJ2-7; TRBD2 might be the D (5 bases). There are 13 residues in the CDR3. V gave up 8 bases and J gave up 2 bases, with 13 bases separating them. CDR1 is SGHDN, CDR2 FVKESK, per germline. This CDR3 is CASSSSGTYEQYF. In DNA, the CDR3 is TGTGCCAGCTCCTCCTCGGGGACCTACGAGCAGTACTTC.

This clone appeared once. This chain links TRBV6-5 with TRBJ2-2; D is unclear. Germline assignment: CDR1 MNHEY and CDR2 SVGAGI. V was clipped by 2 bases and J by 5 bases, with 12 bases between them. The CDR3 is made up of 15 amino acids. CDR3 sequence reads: CASSYATPGTGELFF. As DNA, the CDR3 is TGTGCCAGCAGTTACGCCACTCCGGGTACCGGGGAGCTGTTTTTT.

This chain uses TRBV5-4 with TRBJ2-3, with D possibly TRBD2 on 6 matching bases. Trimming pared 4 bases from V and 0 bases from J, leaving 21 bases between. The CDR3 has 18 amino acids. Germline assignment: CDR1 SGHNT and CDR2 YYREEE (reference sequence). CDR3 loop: CASSTLFLLAPSTDTQYF. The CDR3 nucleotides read TGTGCCAGCAGCACGCTCTTCCTACTAGCTCCGAGCACAGATACGCAGTATTTT.

The CDR3 nucleotides are TGCAGTGCTAGTATGGGGACACATCCCTATGGCTACACCTTC. Translating it yields CSASMGTHPYGYTF. The genes are TRBV20-1 and TRBJ1-2; D might be TRBD1 (6 bases). V shed 3 bases and J shed 4 bases, with 15 bases lying between them. Germline V gene data show CDR1 as DFQATT and CDR2 as SNEGSKA (reference sequence). The CDR3 loop spans 14 amino acids.

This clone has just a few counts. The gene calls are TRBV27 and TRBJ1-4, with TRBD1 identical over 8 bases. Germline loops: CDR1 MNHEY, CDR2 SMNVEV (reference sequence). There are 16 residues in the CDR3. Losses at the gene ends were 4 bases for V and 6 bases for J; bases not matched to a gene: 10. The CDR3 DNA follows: TGTGCCAGCAGTTACGCAGGGGGCGCTTCTTATGAAAAACTGTTTTTT. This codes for CASSYAGGASYEKLFF.

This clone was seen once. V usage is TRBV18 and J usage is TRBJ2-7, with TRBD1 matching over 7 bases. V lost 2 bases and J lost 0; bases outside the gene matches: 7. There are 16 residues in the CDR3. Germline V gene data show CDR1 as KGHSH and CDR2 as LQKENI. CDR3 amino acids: CASSPSGQMSSYEQYF. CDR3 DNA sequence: TGTGCCAGCTCACCATCGGGACAGATGAGCTCCTACGAGCAGTACTTC.

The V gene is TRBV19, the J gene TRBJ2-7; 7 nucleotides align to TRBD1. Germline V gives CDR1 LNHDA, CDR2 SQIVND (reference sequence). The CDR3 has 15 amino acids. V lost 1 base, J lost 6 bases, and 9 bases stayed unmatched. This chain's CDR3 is CASSIAGTVKGEQYF. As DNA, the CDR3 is TGTGCCAGTAGTATAGCTGGGACAGTAAAGGGCGAGCAGTACTTC.

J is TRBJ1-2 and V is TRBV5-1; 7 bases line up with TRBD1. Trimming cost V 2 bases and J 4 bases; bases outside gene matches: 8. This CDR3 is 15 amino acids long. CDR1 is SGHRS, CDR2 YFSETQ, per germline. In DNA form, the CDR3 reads TGCGCCAGCAGCTTTAACAGGGGCGATACCTATGGCTACACCTTC. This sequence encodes CASSFNRGDTYGYTF.

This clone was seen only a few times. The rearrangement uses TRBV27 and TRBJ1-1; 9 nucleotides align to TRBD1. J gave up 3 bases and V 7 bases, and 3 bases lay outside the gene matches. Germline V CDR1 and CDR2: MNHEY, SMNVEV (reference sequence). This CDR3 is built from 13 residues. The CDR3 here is CASIGTGYTEAFF. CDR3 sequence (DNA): TGTGCCAGCATCGGGACAGGGTACACTGAAGCTTTCTTT.

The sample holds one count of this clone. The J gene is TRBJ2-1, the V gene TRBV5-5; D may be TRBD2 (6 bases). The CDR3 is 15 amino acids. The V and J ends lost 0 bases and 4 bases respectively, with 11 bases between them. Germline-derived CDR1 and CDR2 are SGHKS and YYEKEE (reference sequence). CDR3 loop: CASSLDGRGYNEQFF. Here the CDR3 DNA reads TGTGCCAGCAGCTTGGACGGGAGAGGTTACAATGAGCAGTTCTTC.

CDR3 sequence (DNA): TGTGCCAGCAGCGCCAGGGACAGGGGGACCTACGAGCAGTACTTC. Translation: CASSARDRGTYEQYF. The chain joins TRBV13 to TRBJ2-7, with TRBD1 matching 11 bases. The length of the CDR3 is 15 residues. Germline CDR1 PRHDT, CDR2 FYEKMQ (reference sequence). Germline trimming cut 5 bases from V and 2 bases from J; bases unmatched to any gene: 5.

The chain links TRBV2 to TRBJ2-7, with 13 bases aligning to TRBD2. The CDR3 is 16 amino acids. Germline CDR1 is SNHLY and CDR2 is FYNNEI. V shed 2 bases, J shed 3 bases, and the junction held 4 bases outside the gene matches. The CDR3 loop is CASSELGTSGVYEQYF. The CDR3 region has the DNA TGTGCCAGCAGTGAACTTGGGACTAGCGGGGTCTACGAGCAGTACTTC.

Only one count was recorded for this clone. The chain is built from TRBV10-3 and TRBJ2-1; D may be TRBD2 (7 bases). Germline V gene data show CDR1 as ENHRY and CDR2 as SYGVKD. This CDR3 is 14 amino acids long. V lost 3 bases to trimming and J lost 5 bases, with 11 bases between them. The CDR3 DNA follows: TGTGCCATCAGTGAAAGGGGGGGAAACAATGAGCAGTTCTTC. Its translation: CAISERGGNNEQFF.

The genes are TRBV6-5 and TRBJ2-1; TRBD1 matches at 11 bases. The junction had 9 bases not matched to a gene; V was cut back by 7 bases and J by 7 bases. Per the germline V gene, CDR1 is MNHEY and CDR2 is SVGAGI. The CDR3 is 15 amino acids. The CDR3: CASKYGQGAENEQFF. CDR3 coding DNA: TGTGCCAGCAAATATGGACAGGGGGCAGAAAATGAGCAGTTCTTC.

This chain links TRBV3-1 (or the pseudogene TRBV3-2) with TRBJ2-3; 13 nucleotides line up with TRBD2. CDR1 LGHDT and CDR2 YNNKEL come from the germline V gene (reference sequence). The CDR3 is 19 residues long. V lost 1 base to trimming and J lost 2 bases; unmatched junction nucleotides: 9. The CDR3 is CASSQGFGTSGTYTDTQYF. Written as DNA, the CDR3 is TGTGCCAGCAGCCAAGGTTTTGGGACTAGCGGGACCTACACAGATACGCAGTATTTT.